These 22 T cell receptor beta chains were sequenced from one sample in a study of technical replicates of blood from a handful of donors. Profiling relied on immunoSEQ multiplex PCR, and the TCRdb table lists in-frame clones only, not all of them. The sample has around 76,000 clones; around nine tenths are singletons. Sequenced material: T cells isolated from PBMCs. The receptors stem from a human donor in good health.

The chain has TRBV7-9 and TRBJ1-1; D not certain. This CDR3 has 15 amino acids. CDR1 is SEHNR, CDR2 FQNEAQ, per germline (reference sequence). Trimming stripped 2 bases from V and 0 bases from J, with 10 bases between. The CDR3 spells CASSLPSVMNTEAFF. DNA for the CDR3: TGTGCCAGCAGCTTACCATCAGTGATGAACACTGAAGCTTTCTTT.

This clone has a single count. The gene calls are TRBV28 and TRBJ1-5; 10 nucleotides agree with TRBD1. Trimming cost V 5 bases and J 2 bases; bases outside gene matches: 3. Germline CDR1 MDHEN, CDR2 SYDVKM. The CDR3 runs 15 residues. CDR3 in amino acids: CASSPTGGGNQPQHF. The DNA of the CDR3 is TGTGCCAGCAGTCCGACAGGGGGCGGCAATCAGCCCCAGCATTTT.

The V gene is TRBV28, the J gene TRBJ1-2, with 8 nucleotides matching TRBD1. J gave up 6 bases and V 2 bases, and 8 bases lay outside the gene matches. The CDR3 is 15 amino acids. Germline CDR1 MDHEN, CDR2 SYDVKM. The DNA of the CDR3 is TGTGCCAGCAGTTTACTTCGGGCAGGGGGCGATGGCTACACCTTC. Amino acid sequence: CASSLLRAGGDGYTF.

The V call is TRBV30, the J call TRBJ2-1, with 14 bases identical to TRBD2. CDR3 length: 17 amino acids. Looked up from germline, CDR1 is GTSNPN and CDR2 is SVGIG (reference sequence). V lost 0 bases, J lost 6 bases, and 7 bases stayed unmatched. CDR3 nucleotides: TGTGCCTGGAGTGTAAGACTAGCGGGGGGGCCTAGCAATGAGCAGTTCTTC. Its translation: CAWSVRLAGGPSNEQFF. The whole variable domain, remainder taken from reference TRBV30 and TRBJ2-1, is SQTIHQWPATLVQPVGSPLSLECTVEGTSNPNLYWYRQAAGRGLQLLFYSVGIGQISSEVPQNLSASRPQDRQFILSSKKLLLSDSGFYLCAWSVRLAGGPSNEQFFGPGTRLTVL.

This clone came up once. This sequence joins TRBV2 and TRBJ2-7, with unresolved D. V lost 3 bases, J lost 8 bases, and 5 bases lay in between. The CDR3 has 10 amino acids. Per germline, CDR1 SNHLY and CDR2 FYNNEI. The CDR3 protein is CASSDTKQYF. In DNA form, the CDR3 reads TGTGCCAGCAGTGATACAAAGCAGTACTTC.

The rearrangement joins TRBV30 to TRBJ1-2; D call uncertain. The CDR3 loop spans 13 amino acids. V dropped 4 bases and J dropped 3 bases, with 12 bases sitting between them. The germline V gene has CDR1 GTSNPN and CDR2 SVGIG (reference sequence). The CDR3 coding sequence is TGTGCCTGGACTAATATATTCGACTATGGCTACACCTTC. It codes for CAWTNIFDYGYTF.

V is TRBV5-1 and J is TRBJ2-7, with 11 positions matching TRBD1. CDR3 length: 14 amino acids. Germline CDR1 is SGHRS and CDR2 is YFSETQ. The ends lost 4 bases at V and 3 bases at J; junction bases unmatched: 3. As DNA, the CDR3 is TGCGCCAGCAGCCCGGGACAGGGGGGCTACGAGCAGTACTTC. Translated: CASSPGQGGYEQYF.

The chain combines TRBV2 with TRBJ1-3; D is possibly TRBD1 (5 bases). The ends were cut back, 3 bases at V and 5 bases at J, with 11 bases in the middle. This CDR3 region has 14 residues. The germline gives CDR1 SNHLY, CDR2 FYNNEI. This CDR3 reads CASSDWQGRNTIYF. The CDR3 DNA sequence: TGTGCCAGCAGTGATTGGCAGGGCAGAAACACCATATATTTT.

This rearrangement joins TRBV30 to TRBJ1-2; 10 bases match TRBD1. Germline values: CDR1 GTSNPN, CDR2 SVGIG (reference sequence). There are 14 residues in the CDR3. Germline trimming cut 1 base from V and 5 bases from J; bases unmatched to any gene: 4. The CDR3 region is CAWSGGQGLYGYTF. The CDR3 DNA follows: TGTGCCTGGAGTGGGGGACAGGGGCTTTATGGCTACACCTTC.

The genes are TRBV18 and TRBJ2-5; D is ambiguous. The germline gives CDR1 KGHSH, CDR2 LQKENI. V shed 3 bases and J shed 2 bases, with 10 bases lying between them. The CDR3 is 14 amino acids. The CDR3 DNA sequence: TGTGCCAGCTCACCCGTAGCTAATCAAGAGACCCAGTACTTC. Its protein product is CASSPVANQETQYF.

The chain couples TRBV11-3 to TRBJ2-1; TRBD2 matches at 9 bases. From germline, CDR1 is SGHNT and CDR2 YENEEA. The trim removed 5 bases at V and 0 bases at J, leaving 8 bases unmatched. This CDR3 is 17 amino acids long. CDR3 region: CASSPGTSLSSYNEQFF. The DNA for the CDR3 is TGTGCCAGCAGCCCCGGGACTAGCTTGAGCTCCTACAATGAGCAGTTCTTC.

This chain links TRBV5-8 with TRBJ1-1; D is ambiguous. The germline V gene has CDR1 SGHTS and CDR2 YDEGEE. V gave up 1 base and J gave up 5 bases, with 18 bases separating them. This CDR3 is 16 amino acids long. CDR3 sequence: CASSLPDLGVRTEAFF. CDR3 nucleotides: TGTGCCAGCAGCTTGCCAGACCTGGGCGTTAGGACTGAAGCTTTCTTT.

In DNA, the CDR3 is TGCGCCAGCAGTGAAGTTCCTAGCCAAAGGCATGAGCAGTTCTTC. It is translated as CASSEVPSQRHEQFF. The V call is TRBV10-2, the J call TRBJ2-1, with D perhaps TRBD2 (5 bases). Per germline, CDR1 WSHSY and CDR2 SAAADI. V was cut by 3 bases and J by 8 bases, with 17 bases left in between. The CDR3 extends over 15 amino acids.

V usage is TRBV9 and J usage is TRBJ1-2; a possible D gene is TRBD1 (6 bases). Germline CDR1 and CDR2: SGDLS and YYNGEE. The CDR3 is 14 residues long. V lost 4 bases, J lost 3 bases, and 13 bases lay in between. The CDR3 coding sequence is TGTGCCAGCAGCCTCGCGGGGGCACACTATGGCTACACCTTC. It yields the protein CASSLAGAHYGYTF.

The chain carries TRBV4-1 and TRBJ1-5; D unclear. This CDR3 is 14 amino acids long. Trimming removed 0 bases from V and 2 bases from J, with 5 bases in between. Germline CDR1 is MGHRA and CDR2 is YSYEKL. The CDR3: CASSQETGNQPQHF. CDR3 sequence (DNA): TGCGCCAGCAGCCAAGAAACGGGCAATCAGCCCCAGCATTTT.

This clone was observed once. The chain carries TRBV5-1 and TRBJ1-4; TRBD1 aligns across 7 bases. The length of the CDR3 is 15 residues. After removal of 0 bases from V and 4 bases from J, the junction contained 3 bases not matched to a gene. The germline V gene encodes CDR1 SGHRS and CDR2 YFSETQ. The CDR3 coding sequence is TGCGCCAGCAGCTTGGGGGACAGACTTAATGAAAAACTGTTTTTT. It codes for CASSLGDRLNEKLFF. The whole variable domain, remainder taken from reference TRBV5-1 and TRBJ1-4, is KAGVTQTPRYLIKTRGQQVTLSCSPISGHRSVSWYQQTPGQGLQFLFEYFSETQRNKGNFPGRFSGRQFSNSRSEMNVSTLELGDSALYLCASSLGDRLNEKLFFGSGTQLSVL.

V gene TRBV10-1 combines with J gene TRBJ2-5, with a weak D call TRBD2 (6 bases). Trimming pared 0 bases from V and 4 bases from J, leaving 18 bases between. Germline CDR1 WNHNN, CDR2 SYGVQD (reference sequence). The CDR3 length is 17 residues. The CDR3 reads CASSESVRERRRETQYF. As DNA, the CDR3 is TGCGCCAGCAGTGAGTCGGTCCGGGAGCGGCGTCGAGAGACCCAGTACTTC.

This chain connects TRBV10-1 to TRBJ2-6, with a possible D match to TRBD1 (5 bases). The germline V gene has CDR1 WNHNN and CDR2 SYGVQD (reference sequence). CDR3 length equals 18 residues. Trimming removed 10 bases at V and 0 bases at J, with 22 bases between. The CDR3 nucleotides read TGCGCCAACCTCTTTCGCCTAGGGGTGGACTCTGGGGCCAACGTCCTGACTTTC. This encodes CANLFRLGVDSGANVLTF.

The chain couples TRBV5-1 to TRBJ2-5; no firm D call. V lost 1 base and J 3 bases, leaving 10 bases between the germline ends. The V gene's germline CDR1 is SGHRS and CDR2 YFSETQ. This CDR3 has 14 amino acids. CDR3 sequence (DNA): TGCGCCAGCAGCTTGTTAACAAAAGAAGAGACCCAGTACTTC. Translated: CASSLLTKEETQYF.

This clone has just one count. The chain employs TRBV5-1 and TRBJ2-5; D might be TRBD1 (5 bases). CDR1 is SGHRS and CDR2 is YFSETQ in the germline V gene. Trimming shortened V by 4 bases and J by 0 bases, and 16 bases separated the two germline ends. This CDR3 comprises 16 residues. The CDR3 sequence: CASSPNQQDHQETQYF. CDR3 nucleotide sequence: TGCGCCAGCAGCCCAAACCAACAGGACCACCAAGAGACCCAGTACTTC.

The rearrangement joins TRBV5-4 to TRBJ1-2; 7 nucleotides line up with TRBD1. This CDR3 is built from 15 residues. V shed 4 bases, J shed 3 bases, and the junction held 9 bases outside the gene matches. The germline V gene encodes CDR1 SGHNT and CDR2 YYREEE (reference sequence). The DNA for the CDR3 is TGTGCCAGCAGCAGTTCCGGGACAGAAGACTATGGCTACACCTTC. Translating it yields CASSSSGTEDYGYTF. Full variable domain (rest looked up from reference TRBV5-4 and TRBJ1-2): ETGVTQSPTHLIKTRGQQVTLRCSSQSGHNTVSWYQQALGQGPQFIFQYYREEENGRGNFPPRFSGLQFPNYSSELNVNALELDDSALYLCASSSSGTEDYGYTFGSGTRLTVV.

This clone has just a few counts. The chain carries TRBV4-1 and TRBJ2-1; the match to TRBD2 covers 7 bases. Trimming at V came to 6 bases and at J to 9 bases, leaving 17 bases not matched to a gene. Germline V gene sequence: CDR1 MGHRA, CDR2 YSYEKL. This CDR3 spans 16 amino acids. In DNA form, the CDR3 reads TGCGCCAGCAGACCAAATAGTGGACTAGGGAGCAGTGAGCAGTTCTTC. Protein: CASRPNSGLGSSEQFF.